This T cell receptor beta chain comes out of a study of neurological immune-mediated disorders. Trimming pared 4 bases from V and 2 bases from J, leaving 11 bases between. Germline V gene sequence: CDR1 SGHRS, CDR2 YFSETQ. This CDR3 has 14 amino acids. Every sequencing run generated over 190 million TCR-beta sequences from 15-18 subjects. TCRdb redid the calling of the 5' RACE reads with MiXCR, one entry per CDR3 protein. The table lists tens of thousands of distinct CDR3 sequences, about 4% of them singletons. This clonotype was seen repeatedly, ten times or more. Material: CD4+ T cells from blood. The chain links TRBV5-1 to TRBJ2-3; D gene unclear. The clonotype originates from a middle-aged woman with multiple sclerosis. The CDR3: CASSQNSNTDTQYF. DNA for the CDR3: TGCGCCAGCAGCCAAAACAGTAACACAGATACGCAGTATTTT.